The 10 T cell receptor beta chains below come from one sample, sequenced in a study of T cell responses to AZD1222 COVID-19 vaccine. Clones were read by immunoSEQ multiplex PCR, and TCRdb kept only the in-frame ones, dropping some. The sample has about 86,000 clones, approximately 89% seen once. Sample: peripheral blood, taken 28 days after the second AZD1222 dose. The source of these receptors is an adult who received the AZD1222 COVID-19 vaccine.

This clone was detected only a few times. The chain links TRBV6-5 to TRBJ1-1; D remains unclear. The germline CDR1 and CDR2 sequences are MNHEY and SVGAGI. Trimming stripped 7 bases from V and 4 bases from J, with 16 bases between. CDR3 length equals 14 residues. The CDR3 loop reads CASTLLWGSTEAFF. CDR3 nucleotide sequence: TGTGCCAGCACCCTACTGTGGGGTTCCACTGAAGCTTTCTTT.

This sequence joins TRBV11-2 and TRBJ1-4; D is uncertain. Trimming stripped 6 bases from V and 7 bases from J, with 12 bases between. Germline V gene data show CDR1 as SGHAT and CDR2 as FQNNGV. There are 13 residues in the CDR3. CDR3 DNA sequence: TGTGCCAGCAGGTTCCTGGGCGGTGAAAAACTGTTTTTT. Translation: CASRFLGGEKLFF.

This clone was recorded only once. The CDR3 DNA reads as TGTGCTAGTGGTCTAGATTGGACTAGTTGGGGACACATACCCGGGGAGCTGTTTTTT. Protein product: CASGLDWTSWGHIPGELFF. The chain employs TRBV12-5 and TRBJ2-2; weak D call: TRBD2 (7 bases). The germline V and J ends were trimmed by 5 bases and 6 bases, with 28 bases remaining between them. The CDR3 loop spans 19 amino acids. Germline CDR1 reads LGHNT; CDR2 reads FRNRAP. The entire variable domain, with the rest obtained from reference TRBV12-5 and TRBJ2-2, is as follows: DARVTQTPRHKVTEMGQEVTMRCQPILGHNTVFWYRQTMMQGLELLAYFRNRAPLDDSGMPKDRFSAEMPDATLATLKIQPSEPRDSAVYFCASGLDWTSWGHIPGELFFGEGSRLTVL.

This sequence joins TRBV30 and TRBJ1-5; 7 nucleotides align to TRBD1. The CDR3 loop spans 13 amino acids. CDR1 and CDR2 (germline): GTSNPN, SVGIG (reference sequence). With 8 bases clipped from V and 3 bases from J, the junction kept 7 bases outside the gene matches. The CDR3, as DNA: TGTGCCACTTCAGGGGGACCCAATCAGCCCCAGCATTTT. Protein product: CATSGGPNQPQHF.

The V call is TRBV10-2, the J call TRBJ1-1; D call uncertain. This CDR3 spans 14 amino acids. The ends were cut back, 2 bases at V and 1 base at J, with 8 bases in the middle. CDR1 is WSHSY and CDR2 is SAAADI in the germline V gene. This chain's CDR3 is CASSERRRNTEAFF. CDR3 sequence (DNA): TGCGCCAGCAGTGAGAGACGGCGGAACACTGAAGCTTTCTTT.

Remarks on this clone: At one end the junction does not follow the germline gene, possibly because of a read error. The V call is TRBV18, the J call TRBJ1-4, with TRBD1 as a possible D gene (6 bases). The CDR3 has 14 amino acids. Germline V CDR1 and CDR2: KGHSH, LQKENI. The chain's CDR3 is CANSPSGAGEKLFF. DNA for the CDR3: TGTGCCAACTCACCATCAGGGGCGGGAGAAAAACTGTTTTTT.

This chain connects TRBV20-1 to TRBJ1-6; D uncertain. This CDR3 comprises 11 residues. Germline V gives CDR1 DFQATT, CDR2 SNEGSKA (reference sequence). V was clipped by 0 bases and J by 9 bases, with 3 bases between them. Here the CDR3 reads CSARDTSPLHF. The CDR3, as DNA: TGCAGTGCTAGAGACACTTCACCCCTCCACTTT.

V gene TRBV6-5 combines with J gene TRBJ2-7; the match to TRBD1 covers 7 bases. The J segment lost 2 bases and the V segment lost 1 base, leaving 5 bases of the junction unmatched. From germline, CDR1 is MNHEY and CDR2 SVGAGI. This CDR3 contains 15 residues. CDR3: CASSYYVTGTYEQYF. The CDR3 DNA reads TGTGCCAGCAGTTACTATGTGACAGGGACCTACGAGCAGTACTTC.

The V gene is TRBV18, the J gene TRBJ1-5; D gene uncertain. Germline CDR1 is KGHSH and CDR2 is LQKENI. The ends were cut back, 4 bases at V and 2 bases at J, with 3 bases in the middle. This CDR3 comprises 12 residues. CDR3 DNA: TGTGCCAGCTCACGAGGCAATCAGCCCCAGCATTTT. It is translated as CASSRGNQPQHF.

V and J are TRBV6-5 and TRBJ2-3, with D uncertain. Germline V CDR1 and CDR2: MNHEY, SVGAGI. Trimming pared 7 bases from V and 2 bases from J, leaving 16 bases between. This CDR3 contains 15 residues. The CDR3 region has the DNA TGTGCCAGCAAGGGTTTTCCGTACCTCACAGATACGCAGTATTTT. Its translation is CASKGFPYLTDTQYF.